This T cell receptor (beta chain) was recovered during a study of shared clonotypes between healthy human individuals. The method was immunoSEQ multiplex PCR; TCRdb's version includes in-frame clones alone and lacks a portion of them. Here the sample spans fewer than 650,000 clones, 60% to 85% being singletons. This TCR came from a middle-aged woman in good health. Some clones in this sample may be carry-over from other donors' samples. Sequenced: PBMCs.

This CDR3 is CASSPPQGVLNYGYTF. Written as DNA, the CDR3 is TGTGCCAGTAGTCCCCCACAGGGGGTATTGAACTATGGCTACACCTTC. The V call is TRBV19, the J call TRBJ1-2, with 8 bases that match TRBD1. Germline trimming cut 5 bases from V and 2 bases from J; bases unmatched to any gene: 10. This CDR3 is 16 amino acids long. Germline V gene data show CDR1 as LNHDA and CDR2 as SQIVND (reference sequence).